This TCR beta chain was captured in a study of Ad26.COV2.S vaccination and SARS-CoV-2 variants. On the study more broadly: The trial was COV1001 and the donor's arm was Ad26.COV2.S.

The assay was immunoSEQ multiplex PCR, and TCRdb's table has in-frame clones only and misses some. The top ten clones hold 3.5% of a sample with about 390,000 clones, 75% to 90% of them seen once. Treatment defined: around 19 received Ad26.COV2.S at low or high dose, single or two shots; five or six received placebo; per-sample allocation not given. All samples were drawn on day 63, counting from the first vaccine or placebo injection. J was trimmed by 0 bases and V by 4 bases; bases with no gene match: 7. The V gene's germline CDR1 is KGHSH and CDR2 LQKENI. The CDR3 length is 16 residues. Note on this clone: Its antigen is not known.

The study's findings and limits: Considerable breadth of spike-specific CD8+ and CD4+ T cell responses has reportedly been documented following vaccination. Spike-specific TCR breadth was greater in vaccine than placebo recipients.

This TCR derives from a person between 18 and 65 years old who received the Ad26.COV2.S COVID-19 vaccine or a placebo. This sample comprised peripheral blood, obtained in a trial of Ad26.COV2.S vaccine versus placebo. The chain recombines TRBV18 with TRBJ2-3; TRBD1 agrees at 7 bases. CDR3 DNA sequence: TGTGCCAGCTCACTATGGGGACAGATAAGCACAGATACGCAGTATTTT. Protein product: CASSLWGQISTDTQYF.